A single sample is the source of the 2 T cell receptor beta chains below, sequenced in a study of CD8 T cells in ankylosing spondylitis. Using its own MiXCR run on the 5' RACE reads, TCRdb lists one record per CDR3 protein. This sample has about 340,000 distinct CDR3 sequences, with roughly 14% found just once. Sequencing was done on a sample of blood, either unsorted or a sorted T cell fraction (not recorded which). The receptor set was obtained from a male donor with ankylosing spondylitis or in good health (not recorded which).

V is TRBV12-3 or TRBV12-4 and J is TRBJ2-1; D not resolved. CDR3 length: 13 residues. Trimming left V 0 bases short and J 13 bases short, with 13 bases between. CDR3 in DNA: TGTGCCAGCAGTTTAGCGCATAGACGCCTCCAGTTCTTC. Protein sequence: CASSLAHRRLQFF.

This clonotype showed up many times. The chain has TRBV5-1 and TRBJ2-7; 7 nucleotides align to TRBD1. Germline CDR1 is SGHRS and CDR2 is YFSETQ. CDR3 length: 14 residues. Germline trimming cut 4 bases from V and 6 bases from J; bases unmatched to any gene: 10. The CDR3 coding sequence is TGCGCCAGCAGCGGAAACAGGGGATTGGGCGAGCAGTACTTC. It encodes CASSGNRGLGEQYF.